Presented here are 30 T cell receptor beta chains from one specimen sequenced in a study of blood T cells in healthy people across ages. Primers used in a second PCR of roughly 6 to 11 cycles were a sample-barcoded 5' primer and a J-beta primer mix. MiXCR was run by TCRdb on the 5' RACE reads, yielding one entry per CDR3 protein. This sample has 1.5 million to 2 million distinct CDR3 sequences, with about 32% found just once. The specimen was blood. The receptors shown here come from a woman in her 30s in good health.

This clonotype occurred a few times. The chain joins TRBV3-1 to TRBJ2-5, with D perhaps being TRBD1 or TRBD2 (5 bases each). The V end was cut by 3 bases, the J end by 1 base, with 15 bases between. The CDR3 contains 16 residues. CDR1 is LGHDT, CDR2 YNNKEL, per germline (reference sequence). CDR3 residues: CASSQGDRGVQETQYF. The CDR3 DNA reads as TGTGCCAGCAGCCAGGGTGACAGAGGGGTCCAAGAGACCCAGTACTTC.

The chain carries TRBV10-2 and TRBJ1-2; possibly TRBD1 for D (6 bases). V shed 4 bases and J shed 3 bases, with 12 bases lying between them. This CDR3 region has 14 residues. Germline V gene lookup returns CDR1 WSHSY and CDR2 SAAADI. CDR3 nucleotides: TGCGCCAGCAGTGTCCAGGGGATACACTATGGCTACACCTTC. Its translation: CASSVQGIHYGYTF.

This clonotype was picked up a small number of times. The chain combines TRBV4-1 with TRBJ2-1, with no clear D. Looked up from germline, CDR1 is MGHRA and CDR2 is YSYEKL. This CDR3 has 16 residues. V was clipped by 0 bases and J by 3 bases, with 12 bases between them. CDR3 DNA sequence: TGCGCCAGCAGCCAAGATTGGCTACAGAACTACAATGAGCAGTTCTTC. Protein sequence: CASSQDWLQNYNEQFF.

This clonotype was recorded at least ten times. CDR3 sequence reads: CSASSWVRDGTNYGYTF. CDR3 sequence (DNA): TGCAGTGCTAGCAGTTGGGTCCGGGACGGCACTAACTATGGCTACACCTTC. The gene calls are TRBV20-1 and TRBJ1-2, with a tentative D call TRBD1 (5 bases). Germline V lookup: CDR1 DFQATT, CDR2 SNEGSKA (reference sequence). The CDR3 covers 17 residues. Trimming pared 3 bases from V and 0 bases from J, leaving 20 bases between.

This clonotype has ten or more counts. The chain uses TRBV7-8 and TRBJ2-5; maybe TRBD1 (5 bases). With 1 base removed from V and 9 bases from J, the gap between germline ends came to 18 bases. The germline CDR1 and CDR2 sequences are SGHVS and FQNEAQ. The CDR3 length is 15 residues. Here the CDR3 DNA reads TGTGCCAGCAGCTTAGGGGGCGGCGGCTACACCCCCCAGTACTTC. This encodes CASSLGGGGYTPQYF.

V gene TRBV6-1 combines with J gene TRBJ1-1, with TRBD1 matching 7 bases. V lost 4 bases to trimming and J lost 1 base; unmatched junction nucleotides: 9. The CDR3 totals 16 residues. CDR1 is MNHNS, CDR2 SASEGT, per germline. CDR3: CASSVIGGDANTEAFF. DNA for the CDR3: TGTGCCAGCAGTGTAATAGGGGGCGATGCGAACACTGAAGCTTTCTTT.

The chain has TRBV11-2 and TRBJ2-1; D gene uncertain. CDR3 length equals 14 residues. Germline loops: CDR1 SGHAT, CDR2 FQNNGV. V shed 3 bases and J shed 6 bases, with 12 bases lying between them. CDR3 DNA sequence: TGTGCCAGCAGCTTTGGGCAGGTTGGCAATGAGCAGTTCTTC. It is translated as CASSFGQVGNEQFF.

The chain combines TRBV4-1 with TRBJ2-1; 12 positions match TRBD2. V was pared by 4 bases and J by 7 bases, with 2 bases of the junction left unmatched. The CDR3 is 14 amino acids. Germline V gene sequence: CDR1 MGHRA, CDR2 YSYEKL. In DNA form, the CDR3 reads TGCGCCAGCAGCCGGACTAGCGGGACGAATGAGCAGTTCTTC. This encodes CASSRTSGTNEQFF.

This clonotype was seen more than once but under ten times. The chain links TRBV6-6 to TRBJ2-5; D uncertain. Between the trimmed V and J ends, which lost 6 bases and 5 bases, there was a span of 10 bases. Looked up from germline, CDR1 is MNHNY and CDR2 is SVGAGI (reference sequence). The CDR3 extends over 12 amino acids. The CDR3 reads CASSPYKETQYF. The CDR3 DNA reads TGTGCCAGCAGCCCTTATAAGGAGACCCAGTACTTC.

This clonotype was seen ten or more times. The chain has TRBV6-1 and TRBJ2-7; possibly TRBD1 for D (5 bases). The germline V and J ends were trimmed by 3 bases and 0 bases, with 6 bases remaining between them. The CDR3 has 13 residues. Per the germline V gene, CDR1 is MNHNS and CDR2 is SASEGT. CDR3 protein: CASSEGLSYEQYF. The DNA of the CDR3 is TGTGCCAGCAGTGAGGGGCTCTCCTACGAGCAGTACTTC.

This clonotype came up once. This chain connects TRBV7-9 to TRBJ2-1; TRBD2 is a possible D gene (5 bases). This CDR3 is 16 amino acids long. V dropped 4 bases and J dropped 0 bases, with 13 bases sitting between them. CDR1 and CDR2 from the germline V gene are SEHNR and FQNEAQ (reference sequence). The CDR3 here is CASSSPEGGSYNEQFF. DNA of the CDR3: TGTGCCAGCAGCTCCCCTGAGGGTGGCTCCTACAATGAGCAGTTCTTC. The full variable domain, in which reference TRBV7-9 and TRBJ2-1 provide the parts outside the CDR3, is DTGVSQNPRHKITKRGQNVTFRCDPISEHNRLYWYRQTLGQGPEFLTYFQNEAQLEKSRLLSDRFSAERPKGSFSTLEIQRTEQGDSAMYLCASSSPEGGSYNEQFFGPGTRLTVL.

This chain uses TRBV7-2 with TRBJ2-1; D call uncertain. Trimming removed 4 bases from V and 0 bases from J, with 13 bases in between. Germline values: CDR1 SGHTA, CDR2 FQGNSA. CDR3 length: 16 amino acids. The CDR3 here is CASSSNPPSSYNEQFF. The CDR3 DNA is TGTGCCAGCAGCTCCAACCCACCCAGCTCCTACAATGAGCAGTTCTTC.

This clonotype was observed a handful of times. The chain recombines TRBV9 with TRBJ1-5; D is unclear. This CDR3 spans 13 amino acids. V lost 3 bases, J lost 5 bases, and 9 bases lay in between. The germline V gene has CDR1 SGDLS and CDR2 YYNGEE. CDR3 DNA sequence: TGTGCCAGCAGCGCCGGAAGCTATCAGCCCCAGCATTTT. It encodes CASSAGSYQPQHF.

This clonotype occurred many times. The chain is built from TRBV4-1 and TRBJ1-2; 7 bases line up with TRBD1. The CDR3 is 14 amino acids. V gave up 1 base and J gave up 4 bases; unmatched junction bases: 3. CDR1 is MGHRA and CDR2 is YSYEKL in the germline V gene. The CDR3 protein is CASSQAGQIYGYTF. CDR3 nucleotide sequence: TGCGCCAGCAGCCAAGCGGGACAGATCTATGGCTACACCTTC.

This clonotype was seen a single time. The V and J genes are TRBV3-1 and TRBJ2-5, with TRBD2 matching 7 bases. TRBJ2-1 explains the end of the DNA better; the J call may be wrong. This CDR3 is built from 15 residues. Germline lookup yields CDR1 LGHDT and CDR2 YNNKEL (reference sequence). CDR3 sequence: CASSLPLGGSMIQFF. The CDR3 nucleotides are TGTGCCAGCAGCCTCCCCTTGGGCGGGAGTATGATCCAGTTCTTC.

The gene calls are TRBV7-8 and TRBJ2-5, with TRBD2 matching over 9 bases. The CDR3 is made up of 16 amino acids. Germline V CDR1 and CDR2: SGHVS, FQNEAQ. V shed 2 bases and J 4 bases; nucleotides not matched to a gene: 8. The CDR3 loop reads CASSLSPGLAPETQYF. CDR3 sequence (DNA): TGTGCCAGCAGCTTATCCCCGGGACTAGCCCCAGAGACCCAGTACTTC.

This clonotype was counted at least ten times. The J gene is TRBJ2-7, the V gene TRBV29-1, with 12 bases aligning to TRBD2. This CDR3 has 14 residues. The germline V gene has CDR1 SQVTM and CDR2 ANQGSEA. After removal of 5 bases from V and 4 bases from J, the junction contained 6 bases not matched to a gene. Written as DNA, the CDR3 is TGCAGCGTTTTAGGACTAGCGGGAAGGTACGAGCAGTACTTC. Its translation: CSVLGLAGRYEQYF.

The rearrangement joins TRBV5-1 to TRBJ2-2, with a weak D call TRBD1 (5 bases). From germline, CDR1 is SGHRS and CDR2 YFSETQ. The V and J ends lost 4 bases and 9 bases respectively, with 13 bases between them. This CDR3 is built from 13 residues. CDR3 protein: CASSTRQGWELFF. In DNA form, the CDR3 reads TGCGCCAGCAGCACCCGGCAGGGCTGGGAGCTGTTTTTT.

This clonotype turned up a few times. For the CDR3, the DNA is TGCGCCAGCAGCCGAGAGATGGGGCCAGGGGAGACCCAGTACTTC. It encodes CASSREMGPGETQYF. The chain joins TRBV4-1 to TRBJ2-5; D possibly corresponds to TRBD1 (5 bases). The CDR3 is 15 amino acids. Looked up from germline, CDR1 is MGHRA and CDR2 is YSYEKL. Trimming stripped 4 bases from V and 5 bases from J, with 17 bases between.

This clonotype has just a few counts. V gene TRBV4-1 combines with J gene TRBJ2-5, with D tentatively TRBD2 (7 bases). CDR3 length: 16 residues. Germline V gene data show CDR1 as MGHRA and CDR2 as YSYEKL. The V end lost 0 bases, the J end lost 4 bases, and 15 bases lay between the germline ends. CDR3 bases: TGCGCCAGCAGCCAAGAAGGGGGGGCAATCGGAGAGACCCAGTACTTC. Amino acids: CASSQEGGAIGETQYF.

This clonotype was counted ten times or more. The V gene is TRBV20-1, the J gene TRBJ2-5; tentatively, D is TRBD1 (5 bases). CDR1 is DFQATT and CDR2 is SNEGSKA in the germline V gene (reference sequence). This CDR3 region has 14 residues. V was pared by 1 base and J by 2 bases, with 11 bases between. This CDR3 reads CSARGQTTQETQYF. The CDR3 coding sequence is TGCAGTGCTAGAGGACAGACAACGCAAGAGACCCAGTACTTC.

CDR3 coding DNA: TGTGCCAACGCCGGGACAAGGCATGGTCAGCCCCAGCATTTT. Translated, it gives CANAGTRHGQPQHF. The rearrangement uses TRBV12-3 or TRBV12-4 and TRBJ1-5, with D possibly being TRBD1 (6 bases). The V end was cut by 10 bases, the J end by 6 bases, with 19 bases between. CDR3 size: 14 residues.

With respect to this clonotype: One base away lies a much larger clone, so this may be a sequencing read error. This sequence joins TRBV5-1 and TRBJ2-3, with D possibly TRBD2 on 6 matching bases. Germline CDR1 is SGHRS and CDR2 is YFSETQ. The CDR3 consists of 15 residues. The DNA for the CDR3 is TGCGCCAGCGAGCTCAGAGGGCGGGGCACAGATGCGCAGTATTTT. Translation: CASELRGRGTDAQYF.

This clonotype was counted ten times or more. The chain is built from TRBV29-1 and TRBJ2-5, with D tentatively TRBD1 (5 bases). The V end lost 1 base, the J end lost 5 bases, and 14 bases lay between the germline ends. CDR1 and CDR2 from the germline V gene are SQVTM and ANQGSEA. This CDR3 has 14 residues. This CDR3 reads CSVEARPGAETQYF. For the CDR3, the DNA is TGCAGCGTTGAAGCGCGGCCTGGGGCGGAGACCCAGTACTTC.

This clonotype was found a few times. The V gene is TRBV25-1, the J gene TRBJ2-7; 9 positions agree with TRBD2. The CDR3 length is 16 residues. Per the germline V gene, CDR1 is MGHDK and CDR2 is SYGVNS. V lost 2 bases to trimming and J lost 0 bases; unmatched junction nucleotides: 5. CDR3 region: CASSETSGSDSYEQYF. The CDR3, as DNA: TGTGCCAGCAGTGAAACTAGCGGGTCGGACTCCTACGAGCAGTACTTC.

To note about this clonotype: At one of its ends the junction is not consistent with the germline gene, which may arise from a read error. This chain uses TRBV20-1 with TRBJ2-6, with TRBD1 matching over 9 bases. This CDR3 has 17 amino acids. The V gene's germline CDR1 is DFQATT and CDR2 SNEGSKA (reference sequence). The CDR3 reads CSAKPGQGRSGANVPTF. Here the CDR3 DNA reads TGCAGTGCAAAACCGGGACAGGGAAGATCTGGGGCCAACGTCCCGACTTTC.

The rearrangement uses TRBV7-2 and TRBJ2-1; maybe TRBD2 (5 bases). The germline CDR1 and CDR2 sequences are SGHTA and FQGNSA. V was shortened by 6 bases and J by 0 bases, with 12 bases between the two germline ends. The CDR3 runs to 15 residues. CDR3 DNA sequence: TGTGCCAGCAGGTCCACTAGAAGCTCCTACAATGAGCAGTTCTTC. This codes for CASRSTRSSYNEQFF.

As to this clonotype: A junction boundary mismatches the germline segment, possibly from a read error. CDR3 sequence (DNA): TGCAGCGTTCAAGAAAGCACAGATACGCAGTATTTT. The encoded protein is CSVQESTDTQYF. The chain links TRBV29-1 to TRBJ2-3; D gene ambiguous. Germline CDR1 SQVTM, CDR2 ANQGSEA. This CDR3 has 12 residues.

The rearrangement joins TRBV7-2 to TRBJ2-7, with no clear D. Trimming removed 1 base at V and 5 bases at J, with 9 bases between. Germline V CDR1 and CDR2: SGHTA, FQGNSA. There are 13 residues in the CDR3. CDR3 protein: CASSLGLRDEQYF. CDR3 DNA: TGTGCCAGCAGCTTAGGCCTCCGAGACGAGCAGTACTTC.

CDR3 region: CASSQLTQPQHF. In nucleotides, the CDR3 is TGTGCCAGCAGCCAGTTGACTCAGCCCCAGCATTTT. The chain combines TRBV2 with TRBJ1-5; D is unclear. The V end was cut by 6 bases, the J end by 6 bases, with 9 bases between. Germline assignment: CDR1 SNHLY and CDR2 FYNNEI. The CDR3 is 12 amino acids.